Each of the 15 T cell receptor beta chains below was sequenced from the same sample in a study of cytomegalovirus exposure and HLA in healthy donors (dated by TCRdb to 2016 to 2017). The library came from the immunoSEQ multiplex PCR assay. Here the immuneACCESS table is served through TCRdb, limited to in-frame sequences with V and J called. Missing clones are a known gap in these copies; in checked studies unresolved V genes cover under half, and the rest lacks a known reason. For this sample the table gives 250,000 to 400,000 clones, of which 88% were detected only once. The biggest ten clones account for around 1% of the sample. The sequenced sample consisted of PBMCs. The receptors come from a man aged 25 to 40 in good health and CMV-seronegative.

The J gene is TRBJ1-2, the V gene TRBV5-5; the D is unclear. The CDR3 runs to 13 residues. Germline lookup yields CDR1 SGHKS and CDR2 YYEKEE (reference sequence). V lost 3 bases and J 8 bases, leaving 14 bases between the germline ends. CDR3 coding DNA: TGTGCCAGCAGCTCCCCCCCAGGAGGCGGCTACACCTTC. This encodes CASSSPPGGGYTF.

The chain is built from TRBV5-1 and TRBJ2-3; perhaps TRBD2 as D (5 bases). The V gene lost 0 bases and the J gene lost 5 bases, with 7 bases spanning the gap. Germline V gene lookup returns CDR1 SGHRS and CDR2 YFSETQ. The CDR3 extends over 13 amino acids. CDR3 amino acids: CASSLGGLDTQYF. For the CDR3, the DNA is TGCGCCAGCAGCTTGGGAGGGTTAGATACGCAGTATTTT.

The J gene is TRBJ1-3, the V gene TRBV6-6, with D maybe TRBD1 (5 bases). Germline lookup yields CDR1 MNHNY and CDR2 SVGAGI (reference sequence). The CDR3 sequence is 16 residues long. Trimming took off 0 bases at V and 4 bases at J, with 13 bases between the two ends. This chain's CDR3 is CASSYSGTGGGNTIYF. The CDR3 nucleotides are TGTGCCAGCAGTTACTCAGGGACCGGAGGGGGAAACACCATATATTTT.

The chain links TRBV27 to TRBJ2-2; perhaps TRBD2 as D (5 bases). Trimming stripped 3 bases from V and 5 bases from J, with 13 bases between. The CDR3 length is 15 residues. Germline CDR1 reads MNHEY; CDR2 reads SMNVEV (reference sequence). In DNA form, the CDR3 reads TGTGCCAGCAGTTTTACGGGATCGCGGACCGGGGAGCTGTTTTTT. It specifies CASSFTGSRTGELFF.

The J gene is TRBJ1-5, the V gene TRBV4-1, with D possibly TRBD1 on 6 matching bases. The CDR3 consists of 19 residues. Between the trimmed V and J ends, which lost 0 bases and 2 bases, there was a span of 20 bases. The germline gives CDR1 MGHRA, CDR2 YSYEKL. CDR3 amino acids: CASSQDLGGDLVGNQPQHF. CDR3 DNA: TGCGCCAGCAGCCAAGATTTAGGGGGGGACCTGGTAGGCAATCAGCCCCAGCATTTT.

This chain joins TRBV9 and TRBJ2-2, with D possibly being TRBD1 (6 bases). The CDR3 covers 15 residues. V was cut by 2 bases and J by 1 base, with 9 bases left in between. From germline, CDR1 is SGDLS and CDR2 YYNGEE. CDR3 in amino acids: CASSVGALNTGELFF. CDR3 coding DNA: TGTGCCAGCAGCGTGGGGGCCTTGAACACCGGGGAGCTGTTTTTT.

The chain is built from TRBV5-1 and TRBJ1-4; 8 positions agree with TRBD1. The CDR3 loop spans 14 amino acids. CDR1 is SGHRS, CDR2 YFSETQ, per germline. V lost 2 bases to trimming and J lost 5 bases; unmatched junction nucleotides: 2. The CDR3 bases are TGCGCCAGCAGCTTCCGGGACAGGAATGAAAAACTGTTTTTT. This codes for CASSFRDRNEKLFF.

The chain has TRBV27 and TRBJ2-1, with 12 positions matching TRBD2. The CDR3 is 15 amino acids. The germline V gene has CDR1 MNHEY and CDR2 SMNVEV (reference sequence). The ends lost 4 bases at V and 8 bases at J; junction bases unmatched: 6. CDR3 DNA: TGTGCCAGCAGTTACCGACTAGCGGGGGCCGATGAGCAGTTCTTC. Translating it yields CASSYRLAGADEQFF.

The chain uses TRBV13 and TRBJ2-7, with D tentatively TRBD2 (5 bases). Germline V gene data show CDR1 as PRHDT and CDR2 as FYEKMQ (reference sequence). V was pared by 7 bases and J by 3 bases, with 16 bases between. This CDR3 contains 14 residues. CDR3 bases: TGTGCCAGCACCAAGGCGAGGGCAGTCTACGAGCAGTACTTC. It yields the protein CASTKARAVYEQYF.

The gene calls are TRBV4-3 and TRBJ2-5; 9 nucleotides agree with TRBD1. This CDR3 contains 20 residues. Germline trimming cut 1 base from V and 5 bases from J; bases unmatched to any gene: 20. CDR1 LGHNA and CDR2 YSLEER come from the germline V gene. This CDR3 reads CASSQVKGQGPSTPRETQYF. In DNA form, the CDR3 reads TGCGCCAGCAGCCAAGTTAAAGGACAGGGGCCGTCGACCCCGCGGGAGACCCAGTACTTC.

The rearrangement links TRBV4-2 to TRBJ2-1; 14 bases align to TRBD2. The CDR3 has 18 residues. CDR1 is LGHNA, CDR2 YNFKEQ, per germline. V shed 1 base, J shed 2 bases, and the junction held 4 bases outside the gene matches. The CDR3 sequence is CASSQGLAGGPPYNEQFF. As DNA, the CDR3 is TGTGCCAGCAGCCAAGGACTAGCGGGGGGGCCACCCTACAATGAGCAGTTCTTC.

The rearrangement joins TRBV6-5 to TRBJ2-7; 10 bases agree with TRBD1. Germline values: CDR1 MNHEY, CDR2 SVGAGI. The CDR3 sequence is 15 residues long. J was trimmed by 2 bases and V by 2 bases; bases with no gene match: 3. CDR3 sequence (DNA): TGTGCCAGCAGTTACGGGGGACAGGGGCCCTACGAGCAGTACTTC. Translating it yields CASSYGGQGPYEQYF.

CDR3: CASRRGLAGDNEQFF. CDR3 sequence (DNA): TGTGCCAGCAGGCGGGGACTAGCGGGGGACAATGAGCAGTTCTTC. The chain has TRBV5-6 and TRBJ2-1, with 14 bases aligning to TRBD2. The CDR3 is 15 amino acids. Germline V lookup: CDR1 SGHDT, CDR2 YYEEEE. The trim removed 5 bases at V and 5 bases at J, leaving 3 bases unmatched.

This clone was found once. The chain employs TRBV6-4 and TRBJ2-7, with D possibly matching TRBD2 (6 bases). The V gene's germline CDR1 is MRHNA and CDR2 SNTAGT. Deletions cut 2 bases from V and 5 bases from J, with 22 bases between. The CDR3 extends over 17 amino acids. Written as DNA, the CDR3 is TGTGCCAGCAGTGACCCCCATAGCGGTCGGGGCCTTCACGAGCAGTACTTC. The encoded protein is CASSDPHSGRGLHEQYF.

The count of this clone is one. The rearrangement joins TRBV4-1 to TRBJ2-7, with TRBD1 matching 8 bases. Trimming cost V 4 bases and J 3 bases; bases outside gene matches: 8. Germline-derived CDR1 and CDR2 are MGHRA and YSYEKL. The length of the CDR3 is 15 residues. In DNA form, the CDR3 reads TGCGCCAGCAGCCTAACCCAGGGGGCCCTCTACGAGCAGTACTTC. This translates into CASSLTQGALYEQYF.